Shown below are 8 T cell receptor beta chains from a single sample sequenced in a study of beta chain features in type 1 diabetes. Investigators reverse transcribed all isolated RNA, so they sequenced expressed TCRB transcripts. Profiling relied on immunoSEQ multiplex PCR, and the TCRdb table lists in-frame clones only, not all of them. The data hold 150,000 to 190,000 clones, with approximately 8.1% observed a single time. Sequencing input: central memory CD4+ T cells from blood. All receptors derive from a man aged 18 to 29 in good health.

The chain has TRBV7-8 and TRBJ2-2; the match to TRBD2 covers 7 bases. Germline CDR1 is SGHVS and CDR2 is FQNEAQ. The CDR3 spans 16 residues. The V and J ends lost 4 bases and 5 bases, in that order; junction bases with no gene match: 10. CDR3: CASSSAGREGTGELFF. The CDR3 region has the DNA TGTGCCAGCAGCTCCGCAGGCAGGGAGGGAACCGGGGAGCTGTTTTTT. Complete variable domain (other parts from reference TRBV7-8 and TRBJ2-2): GAGVSQSPRYKVAKRGQDVALRCDPISGHVSLFWYQQALGQGPEFLTYFQNEAQLDKSGLPSDRFFAERPEGSVSTLKIQRTQQEDSAVYLCASSSAGREGTGELFFGEGSRLTVL.

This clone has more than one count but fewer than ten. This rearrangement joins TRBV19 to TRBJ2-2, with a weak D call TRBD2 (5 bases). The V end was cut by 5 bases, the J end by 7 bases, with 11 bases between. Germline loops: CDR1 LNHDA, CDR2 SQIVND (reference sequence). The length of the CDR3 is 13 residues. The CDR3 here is CASSLGRGGELFF. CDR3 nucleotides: TGTGCCAGTAGTCTGGGTCGGGGCGGGGAGCTGTTTTTT.

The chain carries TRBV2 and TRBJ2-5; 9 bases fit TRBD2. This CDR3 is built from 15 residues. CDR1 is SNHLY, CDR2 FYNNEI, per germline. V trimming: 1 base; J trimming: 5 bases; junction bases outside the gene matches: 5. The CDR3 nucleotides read TGTGCCAGCAGTGAAGTGCGGGGGGGCGGGGAGACCCAGTACTTC. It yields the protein CASSEVRGGGETQYF.

CDR3 sequence (DNA): TGTGCCAGCAGCAAATCCCAGGGGCTTGTTACCGGGGAGCTGTTTTTT. Translated, it gives CASSKSQGLVTGELFF. J is TRBJ2-2 and V is TRBV21-1; the table names TRBD1, a call not compared with the DNA. TRBV21-1 is a listed pseudogene. The CDR3 sequence is 16 residues long.

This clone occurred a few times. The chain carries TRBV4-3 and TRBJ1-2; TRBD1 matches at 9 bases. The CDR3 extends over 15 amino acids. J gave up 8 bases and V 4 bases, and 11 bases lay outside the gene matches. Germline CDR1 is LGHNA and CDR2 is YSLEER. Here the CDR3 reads CASSLNRGRFQGYTF. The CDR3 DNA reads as TGCGCCAGCAGCCTCAACAGGGGGCGCTTCCAGGGCTACACCTTC.

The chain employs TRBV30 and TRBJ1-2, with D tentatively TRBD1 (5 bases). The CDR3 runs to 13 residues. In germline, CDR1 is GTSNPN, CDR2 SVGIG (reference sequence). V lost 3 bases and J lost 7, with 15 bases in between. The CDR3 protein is CAWRISGNGGYTF. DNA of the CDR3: TGTGCCTGGAGGATCTCAGGGAACGGTGGCTACACCTTC.

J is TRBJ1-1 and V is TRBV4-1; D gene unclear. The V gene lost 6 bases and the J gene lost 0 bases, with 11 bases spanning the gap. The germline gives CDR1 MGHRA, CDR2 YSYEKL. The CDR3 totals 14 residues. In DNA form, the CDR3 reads TGCGCCAGCAGATCTCCGGGAATGAACACTGAAGCTTTCTTT. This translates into CASRSPGMNTEAFF.

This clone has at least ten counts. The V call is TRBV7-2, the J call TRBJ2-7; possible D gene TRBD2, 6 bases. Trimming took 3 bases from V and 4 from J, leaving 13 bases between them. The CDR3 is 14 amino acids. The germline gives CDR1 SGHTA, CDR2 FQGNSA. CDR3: CASSLVGGPYEQYF. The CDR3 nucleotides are TGTGCCAGCAGCTTGGTGGGGGGACCTTACGAGCAGTACTTC.